The subject of this entry is one TCR beta chain. CDR3 length: 16 amino acids. J lost 7 bases, V lost 2 bases, and 6 bases had no gene match. The germline gives CDR1 MNHEY, CDR2 SMNVEV (reference sequence). The sample originates from a study of cytomegalovirus exposure and HLA in healthy donors. PCR amplification relied on 60 Vbeta primers (plus 13 Jbeta primers). Sequencing used immunoSEQ multiplex PCR; TCRdb keeps in-frame clones, though not all of them. This listing includes approximately 190,000 clones. V usage is TRBV27 and J usage is TRBJ2-1, with 12 bases fitting TRBD2. Source material: PBMCs. This receptor was taken from a man aged 25 to 45 in good health and CMV-seronegative. The CDR3 sequence: CASSLPGLAGRNEQFF. CDR3 in DNA: TGTGCCAGCAGTTTACCTGGACTAGCGGGAAGGAATGAGCAGTTCTTC.